This passage covers 26 T cell receptor beta chains from one sample sequenced in a study of blood T cell repertoires in COVID-19. Generated by immunoSEQ multiplex PCR, the TCRdb table keeps only in-frame clones and is missing some. The repertoire has roughly 200,000 clones, 80% to 85% of them found once; the top ten carry around 8%. Sequencing used peripheral blood. The receptors stem from a woman over 75 with COVID-19, enrolled during active disease.

Only one count was recorded for this clone. This rearrangement joins TRBV7-9 to TRBJ2-3; D call uncertain. Trimming removed 4 bases from V and 3 bases from J, with 8 bases in between. Germline V CDR1 and CDR2: SEHNR, FQNEAQ (reference sequence). The CDR3 is 13 amino acids. CDR3 nucleotides: TGTGCCAGCAGCTCGTCCGAGACAGATACGCAGTATTTT. Its protein is CASSSSETDTQYF.

This chain joins TRBV5-1 and TRBJ1-6; D perhaps matches TRBD1 (5 bases). This CDR3 region has 15 residues. Germline loops: CDR1 SGHRS, CDR2 YFSETQ. V lost 6 bases to trimming and J lost 8 bases, with 18 bases between them. This chain's CDR3 is CASKRGPGNDSPLHF. CDR3 sequence (DNA): TGCGCCAGCAAGCGGGGCCCGGGGAACGATTCACCCCTCCACTTT.

This clone was seen just once. The chain has TRBV5-6 and TRBJ1-2, with D maybe TRBD1 (6 bases). The CDR3 extends over 14 amino acids. Germline V CDR1 and CDR2: SGHDT, YYEEEE. The V and J ends lost 1 base and 6 bases respectively, with 13 bases between them. CDR3 residues: CASSLRGGSHGYTF. CDR3 bases: TGTGCCAGCAGCTTGAGGGGGGGCTCCCATGGCTACACCTTC.

This clone has just one count. V usage is TRBV7-9 and J usage is TRBJ2-5, with a tentative D call TRBD2 (6 bases). The V gene lost 6 bases and the J gene lost 5 bases, with 10 bases spanning the gap. The CDR3 runs to 12 residues. Germline CDR1 SEHNR, CDR2 FQNEAQ (reference sequence). The CDR3 sequence is CASSSGTETQYF. In nucleotides, the CDR3 is TGTGCCAGCAGTTCGGGGACTGAGACCCAGTACTTC.

The chain joins TRBV6-5 to TRBJ2-3, with D maybe TRBD2 (7 bases). In germline, CDR1 is MNHEY, CDR2 SVGAGI. V was pared by 11 bases and J by 2 bases, with 17 bases between. The CDR3 runs to 14 residues. The CDR3, as DNA: TGTGCCGGGGGGGGACACCTTCCCACAGATACGCAGTATTTT. It yields the protein CAGGGHLPTDTQYF.

This clone was found once. The chain links TRBV29-1 to TRBJ1-2, with 10 bases that match TRBD1. The germline CDR1 and CDR2 sequences are SQVTM and ANQGSEA. The CDR3 is made up of 14 amino acids. After removal of 6 bases from V and 4 bases from J, the junction contained 8 bases not matched to a gene. The CDR3 is CSVSGTGVSYGYTF. CDR3 sequence (DNA): TGCAGCGTATCCGGGACAGGGGTCTCCTATGGCTACACCTTC. Looking up the rest from reference TRBV29-1 and TRBJ1-2 gives the full variable domain: SAVISQKPSRDICQRGTSLTIQCQVDSQVTMMFWYRQQPGQSLTLIATANQGSEATYESGFVIDKFPISRPNLTFSTLTVSNMSPEDSSIYLCSVSGTGVSYGYTFGSGTRLTVV.

In its sample, this clone was seen a few times. The V call is TRBV30, the J call TRBJ2-5; 7 bases are shared with TRBD2. This CDR3 spans 15 amino acids. Germline V CDR1 and CDR2: GTSNPN, SVGIG (reference sequence). V shed 0 bases and J 2 bases; nucleotides not matched to a gene: 6. CDR3 DNA sequence: TGTGCCTGGAGTGTACAGCGGGGAGCACAAGAGACCCAGTACTTC. Translated, it gives CAWSVQRGAQETQYF.

The CDR3 spells CASSLRTGVADEQYF. CDR3 sequence (DNA): TGTGCCAGCAGCCTCCGGACAGGGGTCGCGGACGAGCAGTACTTC. The chain has TRBV3-1 (or the pseudogene TRBV3-2) and TRBJ2-7, with TRBD1 identical over 9 bases. The germline gives CDR1 LGHDT, CDR2 YNNKEL (reference sequence). This CDR3 is built from 15 residues. V gave up 4 bases and J gave up 5 bases; unmatched junction bases: 9.

CDR3 loop: CASRPKWYGTGRVNTEAFF. DNA of the CDR3: TGTGCCAGCAGGCCTAAATGGTACGGGACAGGTCGGGTGAACACTGAAGCTTTCTTT. The chain combines TRBV2 with TRBJ1-1; 8 bases agree with TRBD1. The CDR3 length is 19 residues. The J segment lost 0 bases and the V segment lost 6 bases, leaving 18 bases of the junction unmatched. From germline, CDR1 is SNHLY and CDR2 FYNNEI.

This chain joins TRBV5-1 and TRBJ1-2, with TRBD1 as a possible D gene (5 bases). This CDR3 spans 15 amino acids. The ends were cut back, 4 bases at V and 4 bases at J, with 17 bases in the middle. Germline V gives CDR1 SGHRS, CDR2 YFSETQ. The CDR3 DNA follows: TGCGCCAGCAGCCAGGAGGGCCAGGGACGCTATGGCTACACCTTC. Protein product: CASSQEGQGRYGYTF.

The chain couples TRBV7-9 to TRBJ2-1, with a possible D match to TRBD2 (5 bases). This CDR3 comprises 15 residues. Germline V gene lookup returns CDR1 SEHNR and CDR2 FQNEAQ (reference sequence). The germline V and J ends were trimmed by 7 bases and 9 bases, with 22 bases remaining between them. CDR3 protein: CASTPVGRKKSEQFF. The CDR3 DNA sequence: TGTGCCAGCACCCCGGTAGGGAGAAAGAAGTCTGAGCAGTTCTTC.

The chain employs TRBV28 and TRBJ1-5; TRBD1 is a possible D gene (6 bases). V was cut by 5 bases and J by 4 bases, with 12 bases left in between. The CDR3 has 14 amino acids. Germline lookup yields CDR1 MDHEN and CDR2 SYDVKM. CDR3: CASSTGFKNQPQHF. Written as DNA, the CDR3 is TGTGCCAGCAGTACAGGGTTTAAAAATCAGCCCCAGCATTTT.

The CDR3 region has the DNA TGTGCCATCAGTGAGTCGGGGCAGAGCTCCTACGAGCAGTACTTC. Protein: CAISESGQSSYEQYF. The chain couples TRBV10-3 to TRBJ2-7; perhaps TRBD1 as D (5 bases). Trimming removed 0 bases from V and 0 bases from J, with 9 bases in between. The CDR3 extends over 15 amino acids. From germline, CDR1 is ENHRY and CDR2 SYGVKD.

The chain uses TRBV7-2 and TRBJ2-1; TRBD1 matches 8 bases. Germline-derived CDR1 and CDR2 are SGHTA and FQGNSA. This CDR3 spans 13 amino acids. V shed 3 bases and J 6 bases; nucleotides not matched to a gene: 1. The CDR3 spells CASSFGTGNEQFF. CDR3 in DNA: TGTGCCAGCAGCTTCGGGACAGGCAATGAGCAGTTCTTC. The full variable domain, in which reference TRBV7-2 and TRBJ2-1 provide the parts outside the CDR3, is GAGVSQSPSNKVTEKGKDVELRCDPISGHTALYWYRQSLGQGLEFLIYFQGNSAPDKSGLPSDRFSAERTGGSVSTLTIQRTQQEDSAVYLCASSFGTGNEQFFGPGTRLTVL.

V is TRBV3-1 (or the pseudogene TRBV3-2) and J is TRBJ1-6; 10 positions agree with TRBD1. The CDR3 contains 14 residues. Germline-derived CDR1 and CDR2 are LGHDT and YNNKEL (reference sequence). Germline trimming cut 8 bases from V and 7 bases from J; bases unmatched to any gene: 5. CDR3 sequence reads: CASGRQGANSPLHF. In DNA, the CDR3 is TGTGCCAGCGGAAGACAGGGGGCAAATTCACCCCTCCACTTT.

The V gene is TRBV11-2, the J gene TRBJ1-1; D ambiguous. Germline CDR1 is SGHAT and CDR2 is FQNNGV. The V end lost 2 bases, the J end lost 7 bases, and 8 bases lay between the germline ends. The CDR3 length is 12 residues. CDR3: CASSLSGREAFF. Here the CDR3 DNA reads TGTGCCAGCAGCTTAAGCGGCCGTGAAGCTTTCTTT.

The J gene is TRBJ1-1, the V gene TRBV7-9, with TRBD1 matching 12 bases. V dropped 5 bases and J dropped 11; count of bases not matched to a gene: 15. The CDR3 loop spans 16 amino acids. Germline CDR1 SEHNR, CDR2 FQNEAQ (reference sequence). In nucleotides, the CDR3 is TGTGCCAGCAGCGCTAGTACCGGGACAGGGGGCTTAGGTGCTTTCTTT. Amino acids: CASSASTGTGGLGAFF. Variable domain in full (rest from reference TRBV7-9 and TRBJ1-1): DTGVSQNPRHKITKRGQNVTFRCDPISEHNRLYWYRQTLGQGPEFLTYFQNEAQLEKSRLLSDRFSAERPKGSFSTLEIQRTEQGDSAMYLCASSASTGTGGLGAFFGQGTRLTVV.

The chain has TRBV19 and TRBJ1-5; D gene uncertain. V was cut by 0 bases and J by 6 bases, with 9 bases left in between. This CDR3 contains 14 residues. Germline V gene data show CDR1 as LNHDA and CDR2 as SQIVND (reference sequence). The CDR3 loop is CASSIEFRSQPQHF. Written as DNA, the CDR3 is TGTGCCAGTAGTATAGAATTTAGAAGTCAGCCCCAGCATTTT.

This clone showed up just once. The genes are TRBV27 and TRBJ2-4, with 14 nucleotides matching TRBD2. The CDR3 covers 20 residues. CDR1 MNHEY and CDR2 SMNVEV come from the germline V gene (reference sequence). Unmatched junction bases numbered 12, after V lost 4 bases and J lost 1 base. The CDR3 loop reads CASSYRGLAGVIGAKNIQYF. CDR3 bases: TGTGCCAGCAGTTACAGGGGACTAGCGGGAGTAATTGGGGCCAAAAACATTCAGTACTTC.

The J gene is TRBJ2-7, the V gene TRBV5-1; 9 bases are a match to TRBD2. Trimming took 4 bases from V and 0 from J; bases not matched to a gene: 5. Germline CDR1 reads SGHRS; CDR2 reads YFSETQ. The CDR3 consists of 15 residues. CDR3 nucleotide sequence: TGCGCCAGCAGCCTCTTAGCGGGGGCCTCCTACGAGCAGTACTTC. Translating it yields CASSLLAGASYEQYF. Together with reference TRBV5-1 and TRBJ2-7, the CDR3 gives the full variable domain: KAGVTQTPRYLIKTRGQQVTLSCSPISGHRSVSWYQQTPGQGLQFLFEYFSETQRNKGNFPGRFSGRQFSNSRSEMNVSTLELGDSALYLCASSLLAGASYEQYFGPGTRLTVT.

A few counts support this clone. This rearrangement joins TRBV30 to TRBJ2-3; D perhaps matches TRBD2 (6 bases). This CDR3 region has 15 residues. CDR1 is GTSNPN, CDR2 SVGIG, per germline (reference sequence). The V and J ends lost 3 bases and 4 bases respectively, with 17 bases between them. The CDR3 here is CAWSPLEGRADTQYF. The DNA of the CDR3 is TGTGCCTGGAGCCCGCTGGAGGGCCGGGCAGATACGCAGTATTTT.

The V and J genes are TRBV27 and TRBJ2-7; D ambiguous. Germline assignment: CDR1 MNHEY and CDR2 SMNVEV (reference sequence). The CDR3 contains 14 residues. The V end was cut by 2 bases, the J end by 2 bases, with 10 bases between. CDR3 sequence: CASSLVGRTYEQYF. The CDR3 DNA sequence: TGTGCCAGCAGTTTAGTAGGCAGGACCTACGAGCAGTACTTC.

The chain recombines TRBV28 with TRBJ2-2, with D possibly TRBD1 on 6 matching bases. V was cut by 6 bases and J by 6 bases, with 17 bases left in between. This CDR3 contains 15 residues. Germline lookup yields CDR1 MDHEN and CDR2 SYDVKM. CDR3 nucleotides: TGTGCCAGCAGGCCCCAGGGGAAAAATTCCGGGGAGCTGTTTTTT. It yields the protein CASRPQGKNSGELFF.

As DNA, the CDR3 is TGTGCCAGCAGCTTAGATTGGGCCTCTGGAAACACCATATATTTT. Amino acids: CASSLDWASGNTIYF. The chain combines TRBV13 with TRBJ1-3; D uncertain. Trimming took off 1 base at V and 0 bases at J, with 7 bases between the two ends. The CDR3 contains 15 residues. Germline V gene data show CDR1 as PRHDT and CDR2 as FYEKMQ (reference sequence).

CDR3 nucleotides: TGTGCCACCAGTGGCTCGGGACAGGCCCTCGGGGCTTTCTTT. Encoded protein: CATSGSGQALGAFF. The gene calls are TRBV24-1 and TRBJ1-1; the match to TRBD1 covers 8 bases. Germline V gene lookup returns CDR1 KGHDR and CDR2 SFDVKD. J gave up 11 bases and V 5 bases, and 12 bases lay outside the gene matches. This CDR3 region has 14 residues.

As DNA, the CDR3 is TGTGCCAGCAGTACAGTCCCGGATTCACCCCTCCACTTT. Residues: CASSTVPDSPLHF. The gene calls are TRBV6-5 and TRBJ1-6; unclear D gene. V was clipped by 5 bases and J by 8 bases, with 10 bases between them. This CDR3 comprises 13 residues. Germline V gene lookup returns CDR1 MNHEY and CDR2 SVGAGI.